This TCR beta chain appears in the sequencing data of a study of beta chain features in type 1 diabetes. Regarding the study as a whole: Whether HLA type affects TCRB rearrangement stayed undetermined in the present work.

Trimming pared 3 bases from V and 7 bases from J, leaving 13 bases between. The CDR3 covers 14 residues. Germline V gene data show CDR1 as SEHNR and CDR2 as FQNEAQ (reference sequence). Expressed TCRB transcripts were sequenced after all isolated RNA was converted to cDNA. Clones were sequenced by immunoSEQ multiplex PCR, and TCRdb holds only the in-frame ones, with some missing. Of 620,000 or so clones in the sample, 15% to 19% are singletons; the top ten hold about 0.093%. This clone was observed a few times. Its specificity is unknown. The chain joins TRBV7-9 to TRBJ2-1, with D possibly matching TRBD2 (5 bases). The sample comprised naive CD4+ T cells from blood. This clonotype was sampled from a man aged 18 to 30 in good health. The CDR3 region has the DNA TGTGCCAGCAGCTTCCAATCGGGATTGAATGAGCAGTTCTTC. Its translation is CASSFQSGLNEQFF.